This T cell receptor (beta chain) comes out of a study of T cells in narcolepsy listed by TCRdb under 2018. Notes on the research overall: Healthy control donors were enrolled in the study alongside patients who had narcolepsy type 1 or type 2 (NT1, NT2). Autoreactive T cells targeting hypocretin neuron self-antigens (hypocretin, TRIB2) were sought in narcolepsy patients, and TCR Vbeta sequencing was used to track clonotypes in blood and CSF.

For TCR Vbeta sequencing, memory CD4+ T cells were sorted ex vivo from the peripheral blood of both healthy controls and narcolepsy patients. The CDR3, from cysteine to phenylalanine, totals 14 residues. The entry retains the CDR3 DNA only, 42 bases that are in frame from base 1. The junction carries 19 bases between V and J, which are trimmed by 6 bases and 8 bases respectively. CDR1 and CDR2 are drawn from the germline V gene: MNHNS, SASEGT. Receptor amplification or capture employed the immunoSEQ multiplex PCR assay. This is the immuneACCESS table as TCRdb keeps it, with only in-frame sequences that have V and J called. A part of the clones is gone; compared with another copy, unresolved V genes explain less than half, and the rest is unexplained. Within this sample are about 33,000 clones, with about four fifths of them counted one time only. The top ten clones comprise roughly 1.2% of the sample.

Results the study describes overall, beyond this receptor: According to the report, autoreactive clonotypes were detected serially in the blood of the same patients and of different patients, but not in healthy controls. No sequences matching autoreactive T cell clones were contained in some blood memory CD4+ repertoires from patients and controls. Patients and controls had similar numbers of sequenced blood memory CD4+ clonotypes, with averages of roughly 38,000 in patients and 30,000 to 35,000 in controls. HCRT-specific and TRIB2-specific autoreactive clonotypes were highlighted in plots that compared CD4+ T cell clonotypes in CSF versus blood from the same patient.

For this clone: The antigen this receptor binds is unknown. Per-nucleotide qualities are absent, and no much larger clonotype sits a single base away.

Recombination joined TRBV6-1 with TRBJ1-2; the D region possibly corresponds to TRBD1 (6 bases align). The sample consisted of CD45RA- memory CD4+ T cells from PBMCs. The cell subset or site label of this sample denotes: memory T cells sorted ex vivo from peripheral blood. The TCR was taken from a human donor with narcolepsy. The CDR3 in this case is CASSSSGGPQGYTF. The DNA reads as follows: TGTGCCAGCAGCTCCTCCGGGGGGCCGCAAGGCTACACCTTC.